A single sample is the source of the 25 T cell receptor delta chains below, sequenced in a study of gamma-delta T cells after stem cell transplantation. TCRdb re-analyzed the RT-PCR reads via CATT. This sample has a few thousand delta-chain clones, with approximately 1.2% found just once. Sequencing input: gamma-delta T cells. The receptors come from a human donor. It is not recorded whose cells these are; they may come from a transplant donor.

This clone occurred a few times. TCRdb lists the protein of a much larger clone for this DNA, which differs at residue 13, so this is likely a read error; the protein given here is translated from the DNA itself. The gene calls are TRDV2 and TRDJ1, with TRDD3 identical over 9 bases. Germline V gene lookup returns CDR1 GEAIGNYY and CDR2 EKD. The CDR3 has 14 amino acids. CDR3 DNA: TGTGCCTGTGAACCCTGGGGGATTACCGATAAACTCACCTTT. Its translation is CACEPWGITDKLTF.

This clone rates as large. The sample contains more than one DNA sequence encoding this CDR3. The gene calls are TRDV2 and TRDJ3; 9 nucleotides line up with TRDD3. The CDR3 runs 18 residues. V shed 4 bases, J shed 2 bases, and the junction held 8 bases outside the gene matches. Germline CDR1 is GEAIGNYY and CDR2 is EKD. The CDR3 reads CACDHTGGPTWDTRQMFF. CDR3 sequence (DNA): TGTGCCTGTGATCACACTGGGGGACCCACCTGGGACACCCGACAGATGTTTTTC.

This clone was seen more than once but under ten times. A read error is likely here: a far larger clone is one base away. This CDR3 is also generated by other DNA sequences in the sample. The chain has TRDV2 and TRDJ1; 12 positions agree with TRDD3. The CDR3 is made up of 19 amino acids. Germline V gene sequence: CDR1 GEAIGNYY, CDR2 EKD. Germline trimming cut 3 bases from V and 3 bases from J; bases unmatched to any gene: 16. CDR3 loop: CACDALLGDTRNEPDKLIF. CDR3 nucleotide sequence: TGTGCCTGTGACGCTCTACTGGGGGATACACGAAATGAACCCGATAAACTCATCTTT.

As regards this clone: The amino acid sequence in TCRdb belongs to a much larger clone and departs from this DNA's translation at residue 12, likely a sequencing read error; the sequence shown is translated from the DNA. This chain uses TRDV2 with TRDJ1, with 8 bases aligning to TRDD3. V dropped 2 bases and J dropped 3; count of bases not matched to a gene: 13. The CDR3 is 17 residues long. The germline V gene encodes CDR1 GEAIGNYY and CDR2 EKD. The CDR3 reads CACDIIGLGEVPDKLIF. DNA for the CDR3: TGTGCCTGTGACATAATAGGGCTGGGGGAGGTCCCCGATAAACTCATCTTT.

This clone was recorded a few times. A single base is all that separates this from a far larger clone, so a read error is likely. Other DNA sequences in the sample encode the same CDR3. The chain combines TRDV1 with TRDJ1, with D possibly TRDD3 on 6 matching bases. Germline V CDR1 and CDR2: TSWWSYY, QGS. The CDR3 runs to 22 residues. V lost 3 bases and J lost 2, with 34 bases in between. The CDR3 sequence is CALGERRSVVYWETLRTDKLIF. The CDR3 DNA reads TGTGCTCTTGGGGAGCGGAGATCTGTAGTGTACTGGGAAACACTAAGAACCGATAAACTCATCTTT.

This clone is deemed large. The sample contains more than one DNA sequence encoding this CDR3. The V and J genes are TRDV2 and TRDJ1; 11 bases agree with TRDD3. The J segment lost 7 bases and the V segment lost 0 bases, leaving 24 bases of the junction unmatched. The CDR3 is made up of 21 amino acids. CDR1 is GEAIGNYY and CDR2 is EKD in the germline V gene. Here the CDR3 reads CACDTVPSYAGGYRAGIKLIF. CDR3 DNA: TGTGCCTGTGACACCGTCCCTTCCTACGCTGGGGGATACCGGGCGGGAATTAAACTCATCTTT.

The gene calls are TRDV2 and TRDJ1; the match to TRDD3 covers 8 bases. This CDR3 has 21 residues. Germline V gene sequence: CDR1 GEAIGNYY, CDR2 EKD. J was trimmed by 0 bases and V by 0 bases; bases with no gene match: 20. CDR3 nucleotide sequence: TGTGCCTGTGACACCGTTTACTTCGCCAAACTGGGGGGACAGTACACCGATAAACTCATCTTT. Protein: CACDTVYFAKLGGQYTDKLIF.

About this clone itself: This sequence is one base from a far larger clone and is likely a read error. V and J are TRDV2 and TRDJ1; D gene ambiguous. Deletions cut 6 bases from V and 2 bases from J, with 30 bases between. Germline V gives CDR1 GEAIGNYY, CDR2 EKD. The CDR3 is 19 amino acids. CDR3 bases: TGTGCCTGTTCCGCGCTAGGTACTGCAGCTCTGCATCCAACCGATAAACTCATCTTT. Its protein is CACSALGTAALHPTDKLIF.

For this clone: TCRdb's listed protein matches a much larger clone and diverges from this DNA's translation at residue 9, likely through a read error; the protein shown comes from the DNA. The rearrangement joins TRDV2 to TRDJ3; 7 nucleotides match TRDD3. CDR1 is GEAIGNYY, CDR2 EKD, per germline. The CDR3 is made up of 26 amino acids. The V segment lost 0 bases and the J segment 1 base; nucleotides outside the gene matches: 29. CDR3 in amino acids: CACDTVKPLGLGATLLSSWDTRQMFF. The DNA of the CDR3 is TGTGCCTGTGACACCGTAAAGCCCCTGGGGCTGGGGGCCACCCTTCTCAGTTCCTGGGACACCCGACAGATGTTTTTC.

For this clone: This DNA's translation and the protein TCRdb lists, from a much larger clone, do not match at residue 4, likely due to a read error; the protein shown is translated from the DNA. The V gene is TRDV2, the J gene TRDJ1; TRDD3 matches 8 bases. The CDR3 runs 16 residues. Germline assignment: CDR1 GEAIGNYY and CDR2 EKD. The V and J ends lost 5 bases and 0 bases, in that order; junction bases with no gene match: 10. The CDR3 loop reads CACGGLGGQYTDKLIF. Written as DNA, the CDR3 is TGTGCCTGTGGAGGACTGGGGGGACAGTACACCGATAAACTCATCTTT.

Regarding this clone: A read error is likely here: a far larger clone is one base away. The same CDR3 can be traced to other DNA sequences in this sample. The chain employs TRDV2 and TRDJ1; 7 positions match TRDD3. CDR1 and CDR2 from the germline V gene are GEAIGNYY and EKD. CDR3 size: 19 residues. This chain's CDR3 is CACDTVPTGLGPYTDKLIF. The CDR3 DNA sequence: TGCGCCTGTGACACCGTCCCTACTGGACTGGGGCCGTACACCGATAAACTCATCTTT.

A few counts support this clone. With only one base between it and a far larger clone, this is likely a read error. The identical CDR3 is also encoded by other nucleotide sequences in the sample. The genes are TRDV2 and TRDJ2, with TRDD3 as a possible D gene (6 bases). Germline CDR1 reads GEAIGNYY; CDR2 reads EKD. This CDR3 is 16 amino acids long. CDR3 sequence reads: CACDTIGGSLTAQLFF. In nucleotides, the CDR3 is TGTGCCTGTGACACAATTGGGGGGTCTTTAACAGCACAACTCTTCTTT.

In this sample, this clone turned up a few times. A far larger clone is one nucleotide away, so this likely arose from a read error. At the DNA level, this CDR3 is encoded by other sequences in the same sample as well. The chain combines TRDV1 with TRDJ1; 9 bases are a match to TRDD2. The CDR3 is 19 residues long. Germline V gives CDR1 TSWWSYY, CDR2 QGS. The CDR3 loop reads CALGELGPSYVRGTDKLIF. The CDR3 region has the DNA TGTGCCCTTGGGGAACTTGGTCCTTCCTACGTTAGGGGAACCGATAAACTCATCTTT.

By frequency in the sample, this clone is medium-sized. A far larger clone lies a single base away; this is likely a read error. This chain joins TRDV2 and TRDJ1, with 11 bases matching TRDD3. This CDR3 region has 21 residues. The V and J ends lost 0 bases and 7 bases, in that order; junction bases with no gene match: 24. In germline, CDR1 is GEAIGNYY, CDR2 EKD. The CDR3: CACDTVPSYAGGYRARIKLIF. In DNA, the CDR3 is TGTGCCTGTGACACCGTCCCTTCCTACGCTGGGGGATACCGGGCGAGAATTAAACTCATCTTT.

In its sample, this clone was seen a few times. The protein that TCRdb holds for this DNA derives from a much larger clone and differs from the translated DNA at residue 15, which likely indicates a read error; the protein shown here is translated from the DNA. The chain carries TRDV2 and TRDJ1; D ambiguous. The CDR3 is 17 amino acids. Germline CDR1 and CDR2: GEAIGNYY and EKD. The CDR3 DNA is TGTGCCTGTGACACCGTAGGGGTCTTCTACGGAGCCGATAAACCCATCTTT. This gives the protein CACDTVGVFYGADKPIF.

There are many counts of this clone. This may stem from a read error, because a much larger clone lies one nucleotide away. Other nucleotide sequences in the sample specify the same CDR3. This chain uses TRDV2 with TRDJ1, with TRDD3 identical over 8 bases. Germline-derived CDR1 and CDR2 are GEAIGNYY and EKD. The CDR3 covers 16 residues. The chain's CDR3 is CACDTVGGWSTDKLIF. In DNA form, the CDR3 reads TGCGCCTGTGACACCGTTGGGGGATGGTCCACCGATAAACTCATCTTT.

Comments on this clone: Only one base separates this from a far larger clonotype, so it likely reflects a read error. Other DNA sequences in the sample encode the same CDR3. The chain joins TRDV2 to TRDJ1; TRDD3 matches 9 bases. Germline CDR1 and CDR2: GEAIGNYY and EKD. This CDR3 has 20 residues. The CDR3 protein is CACDPLVATGGESYTDKLIF. The CDR3 nucleotides read TGTGCCTGTGACCCCTTAGTTGCTACTGGGGGAGAATCGTACACCGATAAACTTATCTTT.

This clone is hyperexpanded (1% or more). The same CDR3 also results from other DNA sequences found in this sample. The J gene is TRDJ1, the V gene TRDV2, with TRDD3 matching 7 bases. Germline V gene sequence: CDR1 GEAIGNYY, CDR2 EKD. The trim removed 3 bases at V and 5 bases at J, leaving 8 bases unmatched. The CDR3 is 14 residues long. CDR3 residues: CACDSLLGKDKLIF. CDR3 nucleotides: TGTGCCTGTGACTCGTTACTGGGGAAAGATAAACTCATCTTT.

This clone was counted a few times. It differs at one base from a far larger clone, so likely a read error. Other DNA sequences in this sample translate to the same CDR3. The chain carries TRDV2 and TRDJ1; TRDD3 matches 9 bases. Germline V gene lookup returns CDR1 GEAIGNYY and CDR2 EKD. This CDR3 has 16 residues. V lost 2 bases to trimming and J lost 0 bases; unmatched junction nucleotides: 6. This CDR3 is CACDILGDSYTDKLIF. CDR3 in DNA: TGTGCCTGTGACATCCTGGGGGATTCGTACACCGATAAACTCATCTTT.

About this clone itself: With only one base between it and a far larger clone, this is likely a read error. Additional DNA sequences in this sample encode the identical CDR3. The chain has TRDV2 and TRDJ1; possible D gene TRDD3, 5 bases. Per germline, CDR1 GEAIGNYY and CDR2 EKD. The CDR3 is made up of 16 amino acids. The CDR3 bases are TGTGCCTGCGACACCCTGTCTGGGACTAACACCGATAAACTCATCTTT. Amino acids: CACDTLSGTNTDKLIF.

This clone was observed a few times. TCRdb's entry gives the protein of a much larger clone, which mismatches this DNA's translation at residue 13, likely from a read error; the protein reported here is translated from the DNA. The chain employs TRDV1 and TRDJ1; 9 bases agree with TRDD3. V dropped 0 bases and J dropped 8; count of bases not matched to a gene: 22. CDR3 length: 20 residues. The germline CDR1 and CDR2 sequences are TSWWSYY and QGS. The CDR3 spells CALGELTHDLGDMRNRKLIF. The CDR3 DNA reads as TGTGCTCTTGGGGAACTTACCCACGATTTGGGGGATATGAGGAATCGGAAACTCATCTTT.

About this clone itself: TCRdb lists the protein of a much larger clone for this DNA, which differs at residue 3, so this is likely a read error; the protein given here is translated from the DNA itself. V usage is TRDV2 and J usage is TRDJ1; D gene unclear. The CDR3 extends over 15 amino acids. Germline V gene data show CDR1 as GEAIGNYY and CDR2 as EKD. The CDR3 region has the DNA TGTGCCCGTGACGGGCTACTGAAGTACACCGATAAACTCATCTTT. Protein sequence: CARDGLLKYTDKLIF.

This clone has only a few counts. This likely stems from a read error, as it lies one base from a far larger clone. Other nucleotide sequences from this sample produce the same CDR3. V and J are TRDV2 and TRDJ1, with D perhaps TRDD3 (5 bases). V dropped 3 bases and J dropped 3 bases, with 22 bases sitting between them. There are 17 residues in the CDR3. Germline loops: CDR1 GEAIGNYY, CDR2 EKD. In DNA, the CDR3 is TGTGCCTGTGACTCCGTGGGGTTTAAAGGTCTCGCCGATAAACTCATCTTT. Translation gives CACDSVGFKGLADKLIF.

A word on this clone: Compared with germline, one end of the junction differs, possibly owing to a read error. The J gene is TRDJ1, the V gene TRDV2; tentative D call: TRDD3 (10 bases). Germline V gene sequence: CDR1 GEAIGNYY, CDR2 EKD. This CDR3 contains 25 residues. Here the CDR3 DNA reads TGTGCCTGTGACACCGTCCTTCCTACCGGGCTGGGGGATAAGGGCAAGGGGACCATCACCGATAAACTCATTTTT. Encoded protein: CACDTVLPTGLGDKGKGTITDKLIF.

This clone was found a few times. The chain has TRDV2 and TRDJ1; 11 positions agree with TRDD3. J was trimmed by 0 bases and V by 0 bases; bases with no gene match: 17. The CDR3 is made up of 21 amino acids. From germline, CDR1 is GEAIGNYY and CDR2 EKD. The chain's CDR3 is CACDTVPSYAGGYRYTDKLIF. CDR3 DNA sequence: TGTGCCTGTGACACCGTCCCTTCCTACGCTGGGGGATACAGGTACACCGATAAACTCATCTTT.